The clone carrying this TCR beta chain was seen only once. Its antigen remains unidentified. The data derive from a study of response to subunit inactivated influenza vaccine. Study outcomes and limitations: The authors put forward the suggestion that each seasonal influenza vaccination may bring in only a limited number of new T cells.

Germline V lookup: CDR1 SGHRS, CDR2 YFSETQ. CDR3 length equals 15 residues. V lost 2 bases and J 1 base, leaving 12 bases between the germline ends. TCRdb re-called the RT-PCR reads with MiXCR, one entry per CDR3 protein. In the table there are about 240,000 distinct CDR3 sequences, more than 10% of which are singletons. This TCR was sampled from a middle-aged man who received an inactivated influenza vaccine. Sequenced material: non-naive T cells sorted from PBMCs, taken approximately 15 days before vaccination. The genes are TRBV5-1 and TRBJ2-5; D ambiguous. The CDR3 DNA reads TGCGCCAGCAGCTTACGCGGTGCAACCCAAGAGACCCAGTACTTC. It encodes CASSLRGATQETQYF.